This is a list of T cell receptor beta chains from one sample in a study of STAT5B mutations in CD4+ large granular lymphocyte leukemia. Assay used: immunoSEQ multiplex PCR; TCRdb lists only in-frame clones, some missing. The sample lists 7,500 to 8,500 clones, about 74% occurring once. Sequencing was done on a sample of PBMCs. These receptors were collected from a woman aged 55-70 years with CD4+ T-cell large granular lymphocyte leukemia. Each CDR3 is given with its conserved first and last residue. Each record gives: D gene, V gene, J gene, clone size, CDR3 protein, CDR3 DNA. A D gene is named only where the DNA matches it firmly. For some rows the clone size is stated as once, few or many, or as a class when expanded; others skip it.

TRBD1,TRBV19,TRBJ1-2,-,CASSIQGQVNGYTF,TGTGCCAGTAGTATACAGGGACAGGTAAATGGCTACACCTTC
TRBD1,TRBV19,TRBJ2-1,-,CASSTPRDRPHEQFF,TGTGCCAGTAGTACCCCCCGGGACAGGCCTCACGAGCAGTTCTTC
TRBD2,TRBV11-3,TRBJ2-3,-,CASSLGNGRSGVDTQYF,TGTGCCAGCAGCTTGGGAAATGGGCGTAGCGGGGTGGATACGCAGTATTTT
TRBD1,TRBV19,TRBJ2-7,few,CASSFRDRAYEQYF,TGTGCCAGTAGCTTCCGGGACAGGGCCTACGAGCAGTACTTC
-,TRBV11-3,TRBJ2-5,once,CASSPVAAGETQYF,TGTGCCAGCAGCCCGGTGGCGGCTGGGGAGACCCAGTACTTC
-,TRBV5-1,TRBJ1-6,-,CASSYGGAFNSPLHF,TGCGCCAGCAGCTATGGTGGGGCCTTTAATTCACCCCTCCACTTT
-,TRBV5-1,TRBJ2-5,-,CASSLGQEQETQYF,TGCGCCAGCAGCTTGGGGCAGGAGCAAGAGACCCAGTACTTC
-,TRBV20-1,TRBJ2-1,-,CTRATSNEQFF,TGCACCCGGGCTACCAGCAATGAGCAGTTCTTC
-,TRBV7-2,TRBJ2-2,once,CASSLEGGGELFF,TGTGCCAGCAGCTTAGAGGGCGGCGGGGAGCTGTTTTTT
-,TRBV10-3,TRBJ1-2,-,CAIPGLYYGYTF,TGTGCCATTCCGGGACTCTACTACGGCTACACCTTC
-,TRBV28,TRBJ1-5,few,CASSLSMGDVWDSNQPQHF,TGTGCCAGCAGTTTATCCATGGGGGATGTATGGGATAGCAATCAGCCCCAGCATTTT
TRBD2,TRBV11-2,TRBJ2-1,-,CASSLDREGKQFF,TGTGCCAGCAGCTTAGACAGGGAGGGGAAACAGTTCTTC
TRBD2,TRBV30,TRBJ2-1,-,CAWSPPPTSANNEQFF,TGTGCCTGGAGTCCCCCGCCGACTAGCGCCAACAATGAGCAGTTCTTC
-,TRBV7-9,TRBJ2-7,few,CASSGTFYEQYF,TGTGCCAGCAGCGGGACTTTCTACGAGCAGTACTTC
-,TRBV9,TRBJ1-4,-,CASSPVRGRVNEKLFF,TGTGCCAGCAGCCCAGTGCGGGGACGGGTTAATGAAAAACTGTTTTTT
TRBD1,TRBV10-1,TRBJ1-5,-,CASYGTGVPRGNQPQHF,TGCGCCAGTTACGGGACAGGGGTTCCGAGAGGCAATCAGCCCCAGCATTTT
TRBD1,TRBV7-2,TRBJ1-5,-,CASSFRQGAGQPQHF,TGTGCCAGCAGCTTTAGACAGGGGGCGGGACAGCCCCAGCATTTT
TRBD2,TRBV11-3,TRBJ2-1,-,CASSLGGGGDEQFF,TGTGCCAGCAGCCTCGGCGGGGGAGGGGATGAGCAGTTCTTC
-,TRBV9,TRBJ2-7,-,CASSVSGGQAGRHEQYF,TGTGCCAGCAGCGTAAGTGGGGGACAAGCGGGACGGCACGAGCAGTACTTC
TRBD1,TRBV11-2,TRBJ2-7,-,CASSPNSGTAPYEQYF,TGTGCCAGCAGCCCCAACTCCGGGACAGCCCCATACGAGCAGTACTTC